A selection of T cell receptor beta chains follows, all from one sample in a study of T-cell memory formation after mild COVID-19. TCRdb re-called the 5' RACE reads with MiXCR, one entry per CDR3 protein. The sample shows around 250,000 distinct CDR3 sequences, approximately 16% of them seen only once. The sample comprised PBMCs or a T cell subset sorted from them (not recorded which). The source of these receptors is a man between 18 and 35 years old who had mild COVID-19 (a few samples of this study predate the infection). Cell type and time point are not known. The CDR3 runs from the conserved cysteine through the conserved F or W. Fields, in order: J gene, D gene, V gene, clone size, CDR3 protein, CDR3 DNA. D genes are given only for firm matches. Clone sizes are given selectively: once, few, many, or a class where the clone is expanded.

j_call: TRBJ2-7; d_call: TRBD1; v_call: TRBV6-5; clone_size: few; cdr3_aa: CASSPGTGNRYEQYF; cdr3_nt: TGTGCCAGCAGCCCGGGGACAGGGAACCGCTACGAGCAGTACTTC
j_call: TRBJ1-5; d_call: TRBD1; v_call: TRBV7-8; clone_size: NA; cdr3_aa: CASSLGVQGSGPQHF; cdr3_nt: TGTGCCAGCAGCTTAGGGGTACAGGGGTCAGGGCCCCAGCATTTT
j_call: TRBJ2-3; d_call: TRBD2; v_call: TRBV4-3; clone_size: NA; cdr3_aa: CASSQDWVAGGTTDTQYF; cdr3_nt: TGCGCCAGCAGCCAAGATTGGGTAGCGGGGGGGACCACAGATACGCAGTATTTT
j_call: TRBJ2-4; d_call: NA; v_call: TRBV4-1; clone_size: NA; cdr3_aa: CASSPRTVLAKNIQYF; cdr3_nt: TGCGCCAGCAGCCCCCGGACAGTCTTAGCCAAAAACATTCAGTACTTC
j_call: TRBJ2-1; d_call: NA; v_call: TRBV29-1; clone_size: NA; cdr3_aa: CSVVPFGDNEQFF; cdr3_nt: TGCAGCGTTGTCCCATTCGGGGACAATGAGCAGTTCTTC
j_call: TRBJ1-1; d_call: TRBD1; v_call: TRBV13; clone_size: NA; cdr3_aa: CASSMGQGWSTEAFF; cdr3_nt: TGTGCCAGCAGCATGGGACAGGGTTGGAGCACTGAAGCTTTCTTT
j_call: TRBJ2-7; d_call: TRBD2; v_call: TRBV20-1; clone_size: few; cdr3_aa: CSARGGLAEQYF; cdr3_nt: TGCAGTGCTAGAGGAGGACTAGCGGAGCAGTACTTC
j_call: TRBJ2-5; d_call: TRBD1; v_call: TRBV5-1; clone_size: NA; cdr3_aa: CASSPPGQSQETQYF; cdr3_nt: TGCGCCAGCAGCCCGCCGGGACAGTCCCAAGAGACCCAGTACTTC
j_call: TRBJ2-1; d_call: NA; v_call: TRBV7-3; clone_size: few; cdr3_aa: CASSIPGGEQFF; cdr3_nt: TGTGCCAGCAGCATCCCGGGGGGCGAGCAGTTCTTC
j_call: TRBJ2-5; d_call: TRBD2; v_call: TRBV20-1; clone_size: few; cdr3_aa: CSAPPSGGHWNQETQYF; cdr3_nt: TGCAGTGCGCCGCCTAGCGGGGGGCACTGGAACCAAGAGACCCAGTACTTC
j_call: TRBJ2-1; d_call: NA; v_call: TRBV2; clone_size: few; cdr3_aa: CASSAQGYNEQFF; cdr3_nt: TGTGCCAGCAGTGCACAGGGATACAATGAGCAGTTCTTC
j_call: TRBJ2-3; d_call: NA; v_call: TRBV9; clone_size: few; cdr3_aa: CASSVDASTDTQYF; cdr3_nt: TGTGCCAGCAGCGTAGATGCGTCCACAGATACGCAGTATTTT
j_call: TRBJ1-5; d_call: TRBD1; v_call: TRBV27; clone_size: NA; cdr3_aa: CASSHRQGAQPQHF; cdr3_nt: TGTGCCAGCAGTCATAGACAGGGGGCCCAGCCCCAGCATTTT
j_call: TRBJ2-1; d_call: TRBD1; v_call: TRBV15; clone_size: NA; cdr3_aa: CATSSPGQVVNEQFF; cdr3_nt: TGTGCCACCAGCAGCCCGGGACAGGTAGTCAATGAGCAGTTCTTC
j_call: TRBJ2-3; d_call: NA; v_call: TRBV18; clone_size: few; cdr3_aa: CASSPPSGTDTQYF; cdr3_nt: TGTGCCAGCTCACCACCATCGGGGACAGATACGCAGTATTTT
j_call: TRBJ2-1; d_call: NA; v_call: TRBV28; clone_size: NA; cdr3_aa: CASRLLGTEQFF; cdr3_nt: TGTGCCAGCAGACTACTCGGAACCGAGCAGTTCTTC
j_call: TRBJ2-3; d_call: TRBD2; v_call: TRBV20-1; clone_size: NA; cdr3_aa: CSALPIAGATDTQYF; cdr3_nt: TGCAGTGCCCTCCCCATAGCGGGGGCCACAGATACGCAGTATTTT
j_call: TRBJ2-4; d_call: NA; v_call: TRBV6-5; clone_size: NA; cdr3_aa: CASTDRLLAKNIQYF; cdr3_nt: TGTGCCAGCACGGACAGACTCTTAGCCAAAAACATTCAGTACTTC
j_call: TRBJ2-1; d_call: NA; v_call: TRBV9; clone_size: few; cdr3_aa: CASSVDDNEQFF; cdr3_nt: TGTGCCAGCAGCGTAGATGACAATGAGCAGTTCTTC
j_call: TRBJ1-1; d_call: TRBD1; v_call: TRBV20-1; clone_size: few; cdr3_aa: CSARDQGETLNTEAFF; cdr3_nt: TGCAGTGCTAGAGATCAGGGGGAGACCCTAAACACTGAAGCTTTCTTT
j_call: TRBJ1-4; d_call: NA; v_call: TRBV27; clone_size: few; cdr3_aa: CASSWAVNEKLFF; cdr3_nt: TGTGCCAGCAGTTGGGCAGTTAATGAAAAACTGTTTTTT
j_call: TRBJ1-6; d_call: TRBD1; v_call: TRBV3-1; clone_size: NA; cdr3_aa: CASSQIQGLNSPLHF; cdr3_nt: TGTGCCAGCAGCCAGATACAGGGGCTTAATTCACCCCTCCACTTT
j_call: TRBJ2-1; d_call: NA; v_call: TRBV12-3/TRBV12-4; clone_size: few; cdr3_aa: CASSLAGVSYNEQFF; cdr3_nt: TGTGCCAGCAGTTTAGCGGGGGTCTCCTACAATGAGCAGTTCTTC
j_call: TRBJ1-6; d_call: NA; v_call: TRBV7-2; clone_size: NA; cdr3_aa: CASSFTTGSYNSPLHF; cdr3_nt: TGTGCCAGCAGCTTCACCACGGGGTCCTATAATTCACCCCTCCACTTT
j_call: TRBJ2-4; d_call: NA; v_call: TRBV4-1; clone_size: NA; cdr3_aa: CASSHVASGRHLAKNIQYF; cdr3_nt: TGCGCCAGCAGCCACGTGGCGTCGGGGCGGCATCTAGCCAAAAACATTCAGTACTTC
j_call: TRBJ2-5; d_call: NA; v_call: TRBV20-1; clone_size: few; cdr3_aa: CSAPPPPDLPGTQYF; cdr3_nt: TGCAGTGCGCCCCCTCCTCCGGACCTACCCGGGACCCAGTACTTC
j_call: TRBJ1-1; d_call: NA; v_call: TRBV9; clone_size: few; cdr3_aa: CASSVVSNTEAFF; cdr3_nt: TGTGCCAGCAGCGTAGTCAGCAACACTGAAGCTTTCTTT
j_call: TRBJ2-2; d_call: NA; v_call: TRBV6-5; clone_size: NA; cdr3_aa: CASSLRSGSHTGELFF; cdr3_nt: TGTGCCAGCAGTCTTAGGTCAGGGTCTCACACCGGGGAGCTGTTTTTT
j_call: TRBJ1-1; d_call: TRBD1; v_call: TRBV10-3; clone_size: NA; cdr3_aa: CAIGGGGTNTEAFF; cdr3_nt: TGTGCCATCGGGGGAGGGGGCACGAACACTGAAGCTTTCTTT
j_call: TRBJ1-5; d_call: NA; v_call: TRBV12-3/TRBV12-4; clone_size: few; cdr3_aa: CASSFVHNQPQHF; cdr3_nt: TGTGCCAGCAGTTTCGTCCACAATCAGCCCCAGCATTTT
j_call: TRBJ1-1; d_call: NA; v_call: TRBV27; clone_size: few; cdr3_aa: CASSPLVGTSEAFF; cdr3_nt: TGTGCCAGCAGTCCCCTCGTGGGGACGTCTGAAGCTTTCTTT
j_call: TRBJ2-2; d_call: TRBD2; v_call: TRBV7-9; clone_size: NA; cdr3_aa: CASSRSGGNTGELFF; cdr3_nt: TGTGCCAGCAGTAGAAGCGGGGGAAACACCGGGGAGCTGTTTTTT
j_call: TRBJ2-1; d_call: TRBD2; v_call: TRBV4-1; clone_size: NA; cdr3_aa: CASSHQTSGEGDEQFF; cdr3_nt: TGCGCCAGCAGCCACCAGACTAGCGGGGAGGGGGATGAGCAGTTCTTC
j_call: TRBJ1-1; d_call: NA; v_call: TRBV24-1; clone_size: NA; cdr3_aa: CATSDSGTSGTEAFF; cdr3_nt: TGTGCCACCAGTGACTCCGGGACAAGTGGTACTGAAGCTTTCTTT
j_call: TRBJ1-4; d_call: NA; v_call: TRBV5-1; clone_size: NA; cdr3_aa: CASSSQGTANEKLFF; cdr3_nt: TGCGCCAGCAGCTCTCAGGGTACAGCTAATGAAAAACTGTTTTTT
j_call: TRBJ2-1; d_call: NA; v_call: TRBV9; clone_size: NA; cdr3_aa: CASSVVKEGEQFF; cdr3_nt: TGTGCCAGCAGCGTAGTGAAGGAGGGTGAGCAGTTCTTC
j_call: TRBJ1-6; d_call: TRBD1; v_call: TRBV4-3; clone_size: NA; cdr3_aa: CASSQTRDSYNSPLHF; cdr3_nt: TGCGCCAGCAGCCAAACCCGGGACAGTTATAATTCACCCCTCCACTTT
j_call: TRBJ1-6; d_call: NA; v_call: TRBV4-3; clone_size: few; cdr3_aa: CASSQDPPRWRRKFNSPLHF; cdr3_nt: TGCGCCAGCAGCCAAGATCCCCCCCGGTGGAGGAGAAAGTTTAATTCACCCCTCCACTTT
j_call: TRBJ2-1; d_call: NA; v_call: TRBV11-3; clone_size: NA; cdr3_aa: CASSLGGDDNEQFF; cdr3_nt: TGTGCCAGCAGCTTAGGGGGGGACGACAATGAGCAGTTCTTC
j_call: TRBJ2-1; d_call: TRBD2; v_call: TRBV7-8; clone_size: few; cdr3_aa: CASSSPTSGYNEQFF; cdr3_nt: TGTGCCAGCAGCTCTCCAACTAGCGGTTACAATGAGCAGTTCTTC
j_call: TRBJ1-2; d_call: TRBD1; v_call: TRBV28; clone_size: NA; cdr3_aa: CATGTGPYGYTF; cdr3_nt: TGTGCCACCGGGACAGGGCCCTATGGCTACACCTTC
j_call: TRBJ2-3; d_call: NA; v_call: TRBV11-2; clone_size: NA; cdr3_aa: CASSLEAPGEGTDTQYF; cdr3_nt: TGTGCCAGCAGCTTAGAAGCACCGGGGGAAGGCACAGATACGCAGTATTTT
j_call: TRBJ2-3; d_call: TRBD2; v_call: TRBV7-2; clone_size: NA; cdr3_aa: CASRTRGGTDTQYF; cdr3_nt: TGTGCCAGCCGAACCCGGGGGGGCACAGATACGCAGTATTTT
j_call: TRBJ2-7; d_call: TRBD1; v_call: TRBV5-1; clone_size: few; cdr3_aa: CASSSGQASYEQYF; cdr3_nt: TGCGCCAGCAGCTCGGGACAGGCTTCCTACGAGCAGTACTTC
j_call: TRBJ2-1; d_call: NA; v_call: TRBV24-1; clone_size: few; cdr3_aa: CATSDTTDLQFF; cdr3_nt: TGTGCCACCAGTGATACGACAGACCTGCAGTTCTTC
j_call: TRBJ2-7; d_call: TRBD2; v_call: TRBV6-2/TRBV6-3; clone_size: NA; cdr3_aa: CASSSWTSGGRRAGEQYF; cdr3_nt: TGTGCCAGCAGTTCCTGGACTAGCGGGGGCCGAAGAGCAGGCGAGCAGTACTTC
j_call: TRBJ2-1; d_call: NA; v_call: TRBV7-6; clone_size: many; cdr3_aa: CASSQEGGPGGEQFF; cdr3_nt: TGTGCCAGCAGCCAAGAAGGGGGGCCCGGCGGTGAGCAGTTCTTC
j_call: TRBJ2-3; d_call: TRBD2; v_call: TRBV20-1; clone_size: few; cdr3_aa: CSARHSGVSTDTQYF; cdr3_nt: TGCAGTGCGAGACATAGCGGGGTTAGCACAGATACGCAGTATTTT
j_call: TRBJ1-1; d_call: NA; v_call: TRBV6-5; clone_size: NA; cdr3_aa: CASSYFRNMNTEAFF; cdr3_nt: TGTGCCAGCAGTTATTTTAGGAATATGAACACTGAAGCTTTCTTT
j_call: TRBJ1-5; d_call: TRBD1; v_call: TRBV7-3; clone_size: few; cdr3_aa: CASSADRGQPQHF; cdr3_nt: TGTGCCAGCAGCGCGGACAGGGGTCAGCCCCAGCATTTT
j_call: TRBJ2-5; d_call: NA; v_call: TRBV24-1; clone_size: NA; cdr3_aa: CATSDSRGAQETQYF; cdr3_nt: TGTGCCACCAGTGATTCTAGGGGGGCTCAAGAGACCCAGTACTTC
j_call: TRBJ2-7; d_call: TRBD2; v_call: TRBV7-2; clone_size: few; cdr3_aa: CASSNLAGGFYEQYF; cdr3_nt: TGTGCCAGCAGCAACCTAGCGGGGGGTTTCTACGAGCAGTACTTC
j_call: TRBJ2-3; d_call: NA; v_call: TRBV9; clone_size: few; cdr3_aa: CASSVAAGRLTDTQYF; cdr3_nt: TGTGCCAGCAGCGTAGCGGCGGGGCGACTCACAGATACGCAGTATTTT
j_call: TRBJ1-1; d_call: NA; v_call: TRBV4-1; clone_size: NA; cdr3_aa: CASSQGPAGDEAFF; cdr3_nt: TGCGCCAGCAGCCAAGGGCCGGCAGGGGATGAAGCTTTCTTT
j_call: TRBJ1-5; d_call: NA; v_call: TRBV7-8; clone_size: NA; cdr3_aa: CASSWGQLGPQHF; cdr3_nt: TGTGCCAGCAGCTGGGGTCAATTAGGGCCCCAGCATTTT